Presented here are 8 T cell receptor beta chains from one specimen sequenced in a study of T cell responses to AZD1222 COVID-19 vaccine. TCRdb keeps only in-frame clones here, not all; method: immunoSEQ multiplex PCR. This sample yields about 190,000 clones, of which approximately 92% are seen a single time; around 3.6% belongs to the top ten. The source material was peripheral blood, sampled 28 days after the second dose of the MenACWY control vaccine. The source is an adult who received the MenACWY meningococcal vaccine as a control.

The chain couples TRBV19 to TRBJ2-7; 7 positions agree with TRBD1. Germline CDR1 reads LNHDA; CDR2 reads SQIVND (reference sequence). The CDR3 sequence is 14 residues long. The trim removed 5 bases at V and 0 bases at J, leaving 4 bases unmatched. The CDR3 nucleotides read TGTGCCAGTAGTGGACAGGCGAACTCCTACGAGCAGTACTTC. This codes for CASSGQANSYEQYF.

CDR3 region: CASSLGGTGYEQYF. CDR3 nucleotide sequence: TGTGCCAGCAGCTTAGGGGGGACAGGGTACGAGCAGTACTTC. The chain employs TRBV11-2 and TRBJ2-7; TRBD1 matches at 9 bases. The CDR3 is 14 amino acids. V shed 1 base and J 4 bases; nucleotides not matched to a gene: 2. Germline CDR1 SGHAT, CDR2 FQNNGV.

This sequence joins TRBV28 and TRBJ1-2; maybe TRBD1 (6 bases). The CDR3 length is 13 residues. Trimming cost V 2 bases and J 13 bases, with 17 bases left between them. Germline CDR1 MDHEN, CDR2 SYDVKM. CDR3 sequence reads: CASSLPSTGALTF. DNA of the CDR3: TGTGCCAGCAGTTTACCCTCGACAGGCGCCCTCACCTTC.

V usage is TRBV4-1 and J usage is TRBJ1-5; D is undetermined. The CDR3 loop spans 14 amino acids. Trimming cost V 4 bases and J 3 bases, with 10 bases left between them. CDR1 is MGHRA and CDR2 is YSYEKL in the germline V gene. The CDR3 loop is CASSLASANQPQHF. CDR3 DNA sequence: TGCGCCAGCAGCCTCGCATCCGCCAATCAGCCCCAGCATTTT.

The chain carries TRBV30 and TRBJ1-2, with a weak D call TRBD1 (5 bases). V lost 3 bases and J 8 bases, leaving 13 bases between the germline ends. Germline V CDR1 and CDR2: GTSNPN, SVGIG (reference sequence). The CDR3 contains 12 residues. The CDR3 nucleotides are TGTGCCTGGAGCCCTGGTGGGGCGGGCTACACCTTC. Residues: CAWSPGGAGYTF.

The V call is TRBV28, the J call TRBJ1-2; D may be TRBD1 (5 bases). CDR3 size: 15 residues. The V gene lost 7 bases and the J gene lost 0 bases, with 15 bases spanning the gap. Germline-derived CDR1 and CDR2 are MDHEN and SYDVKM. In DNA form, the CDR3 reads TGTGCCAGCAAGGTTGTGGGACCTACTAACTATGGCTACACCTTC. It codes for CASKVVGPTNYGYTF.

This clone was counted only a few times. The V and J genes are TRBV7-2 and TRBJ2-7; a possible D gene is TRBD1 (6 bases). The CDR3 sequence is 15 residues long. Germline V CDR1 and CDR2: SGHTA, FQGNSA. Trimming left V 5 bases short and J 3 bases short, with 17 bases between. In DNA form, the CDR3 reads TGTGCCAGCAGCCTCACCCCGGGACAAAACTACGAGCAGTACTTC. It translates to CASSLTPGQNYEQYF.

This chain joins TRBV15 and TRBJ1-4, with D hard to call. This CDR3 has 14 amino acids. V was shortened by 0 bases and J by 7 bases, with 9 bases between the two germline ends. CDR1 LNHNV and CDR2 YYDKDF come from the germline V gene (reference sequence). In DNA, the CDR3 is TGTGCCACCAGCAGAGATCAAGTAGGTGAAAAACTGTTTTTT. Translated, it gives CATSRDQVGEKLFF.